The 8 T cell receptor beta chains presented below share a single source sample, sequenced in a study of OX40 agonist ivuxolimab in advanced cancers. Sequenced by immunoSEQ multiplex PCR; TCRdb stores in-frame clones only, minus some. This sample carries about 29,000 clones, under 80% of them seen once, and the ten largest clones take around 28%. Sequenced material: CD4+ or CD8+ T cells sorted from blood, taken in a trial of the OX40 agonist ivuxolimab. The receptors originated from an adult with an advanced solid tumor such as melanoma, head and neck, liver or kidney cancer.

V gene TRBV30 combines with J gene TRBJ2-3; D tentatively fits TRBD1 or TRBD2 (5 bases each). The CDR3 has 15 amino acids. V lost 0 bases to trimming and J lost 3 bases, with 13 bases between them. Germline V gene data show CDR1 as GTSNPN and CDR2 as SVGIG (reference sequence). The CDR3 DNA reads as TGTGCCTGGAGTGTAAGGGGCAGGGAGACAGATACGCAGTATTTT. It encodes CAWSVRGRETDTQYF.

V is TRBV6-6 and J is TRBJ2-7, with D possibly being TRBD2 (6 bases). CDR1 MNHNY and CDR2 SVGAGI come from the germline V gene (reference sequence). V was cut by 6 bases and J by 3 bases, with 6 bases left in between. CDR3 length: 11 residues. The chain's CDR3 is CASRGGYEQYF. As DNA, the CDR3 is TGTGCCAGCAGGGGGGGCTACGAGCAGTACTTC.

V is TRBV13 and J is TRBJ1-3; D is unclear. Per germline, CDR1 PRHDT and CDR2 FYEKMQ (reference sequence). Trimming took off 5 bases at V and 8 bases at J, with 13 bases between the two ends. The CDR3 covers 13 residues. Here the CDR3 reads CASSRGGSDTIYF. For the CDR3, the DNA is TGTGCCAGCAGCCGGGGAGGGTCAGACACCATATATTTT.

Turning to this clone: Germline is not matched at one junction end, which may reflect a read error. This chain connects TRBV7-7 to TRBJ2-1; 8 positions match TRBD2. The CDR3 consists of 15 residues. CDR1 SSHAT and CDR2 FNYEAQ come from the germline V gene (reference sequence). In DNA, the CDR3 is TGTGCTAGCAGCTTAATACTAGCGGACTACAGTGAGCAGTTCTTC. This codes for CASSLILADYSEQFF.

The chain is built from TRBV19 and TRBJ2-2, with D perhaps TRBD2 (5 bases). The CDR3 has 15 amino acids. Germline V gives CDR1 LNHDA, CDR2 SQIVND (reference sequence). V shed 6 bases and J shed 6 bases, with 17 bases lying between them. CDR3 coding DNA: TGTGCCAGTAGCATACGGACTGCCGGGTCCGGGGAGCTGTTTTTT. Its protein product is CASSIRTAGSGELFF.

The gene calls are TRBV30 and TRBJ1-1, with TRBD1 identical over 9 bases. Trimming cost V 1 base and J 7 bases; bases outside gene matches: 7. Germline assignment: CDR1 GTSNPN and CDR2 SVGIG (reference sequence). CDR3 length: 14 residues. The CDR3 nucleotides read TGTGCCTGGAGTGCCGGGACAGGGTGGAGTGAAGCTTTCTTT. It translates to CAWSAGTGWSEAFF.

CDR3 coding DNA: TGTGCCAGCAGCTCAGGCCGGGTTCTTGAGCAGTTCTTC. As protein: CASSSGRVLEQFF. This rearrangement joins TRBV7-6 to TRBJ2-1; D is uncertain. V lost 4 bases and J 9 bases, leaving 13 bases between the germline ends. The CDR3 runs 13 residues. Per germline, CDR1 SGHVS and CDR2 FNYEAQ.

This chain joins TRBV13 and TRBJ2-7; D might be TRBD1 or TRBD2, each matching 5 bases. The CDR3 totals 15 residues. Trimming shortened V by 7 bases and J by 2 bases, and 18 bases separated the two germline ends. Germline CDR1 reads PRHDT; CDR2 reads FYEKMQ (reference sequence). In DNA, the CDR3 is TGTGCCAGCAAACCCTCAGGGACGTCCCCCTACGAGCAGTACTTC. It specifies CASKPSGTSPYEQYF.